The 2 T cell receptor beta chains listed next were all sequenced from one sample in a study of kidney transplant recipient with SARS-CoV-2 infection. TCRdb passed the reads through MiXCR, listing each CDR3 protein once. This table holds approximately 240,000 distinct CDR3 sequences, 25% to 35% found once. The sample here was a blood sample, taken at baseline and on roughly day 110 from a kidney transplant recipient. The receptors derive from a male patient aged 25 to 39 who had COVID-19 and was a kidney transplant recipient. Some T cells may have originated in the graft donor.

This clonotype was counted many times. The chain employs TRBV19 and TRBJ2-7; maybe TRBD1 (6 bases). Per germline, CDR1 LNHDA and CDR2 SQIVND (reference sequence). V lost 3 bases and J 0 bases, leaving 6 bases between the germline ends. The CDR3 covers 13 residues. CDR3 protein: CASSMGASYEQYF. As DNA, the CDR3 is TGTGCCAGTAGTATGGGGGCCTCCTACGAGCAGTACTTC.

In the case of this clonotype: A much larger clone lies a single base off, so this may be a read error. This chain uses TRBV11-2 with TRBJ2-7, with D maybe TRBD1 (5 bases). V lost 4 bases, J lost 7 bases, and 20 bases lay in between. This CDR3 comprises 15 residues. The germline gives CDR1 SGHAT, CDR2 FQNNGV. The CDR3 here is CASSSITGYPGEQYF. The CDR3 DNA reads as TGTGCCAGCAGCTCTATTACAGGCTACCCTGGAGAGCAGTACTTC.